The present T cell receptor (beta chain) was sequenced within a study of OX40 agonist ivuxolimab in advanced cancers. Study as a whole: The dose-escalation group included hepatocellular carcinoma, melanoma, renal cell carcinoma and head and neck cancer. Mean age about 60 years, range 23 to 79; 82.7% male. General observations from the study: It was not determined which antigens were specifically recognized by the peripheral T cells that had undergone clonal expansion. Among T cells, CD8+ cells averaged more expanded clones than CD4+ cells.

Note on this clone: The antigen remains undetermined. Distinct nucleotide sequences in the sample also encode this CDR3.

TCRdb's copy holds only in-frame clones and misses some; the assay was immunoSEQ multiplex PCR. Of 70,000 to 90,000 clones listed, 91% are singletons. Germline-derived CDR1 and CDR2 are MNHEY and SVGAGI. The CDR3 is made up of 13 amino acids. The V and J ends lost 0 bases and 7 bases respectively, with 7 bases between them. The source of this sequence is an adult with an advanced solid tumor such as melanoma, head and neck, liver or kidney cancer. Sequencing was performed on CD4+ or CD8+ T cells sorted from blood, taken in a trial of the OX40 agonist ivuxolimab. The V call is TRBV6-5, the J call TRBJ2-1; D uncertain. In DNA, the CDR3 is TGTGCCAGCAGTTACTCGACCGGAAATGAGCAGTTCTTC. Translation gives CASSYSTGNEQFF.